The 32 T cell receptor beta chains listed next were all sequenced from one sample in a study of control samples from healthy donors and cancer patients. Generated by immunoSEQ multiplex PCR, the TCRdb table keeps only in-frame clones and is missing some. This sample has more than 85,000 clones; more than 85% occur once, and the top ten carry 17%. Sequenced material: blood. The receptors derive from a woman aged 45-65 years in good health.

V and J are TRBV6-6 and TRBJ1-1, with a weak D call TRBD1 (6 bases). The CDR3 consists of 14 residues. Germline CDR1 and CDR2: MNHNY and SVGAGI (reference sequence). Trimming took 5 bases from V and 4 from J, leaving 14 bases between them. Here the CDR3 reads CASSKGEGGTEAFF. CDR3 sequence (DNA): TGTGCCAGCAGTAAGGGGGAGGGTGGCACTGAAGCTTTCTTT.

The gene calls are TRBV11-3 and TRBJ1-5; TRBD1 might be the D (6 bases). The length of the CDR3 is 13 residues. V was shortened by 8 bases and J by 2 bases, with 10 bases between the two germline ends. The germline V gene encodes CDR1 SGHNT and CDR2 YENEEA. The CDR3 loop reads CASRGGGNQPQHF. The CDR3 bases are TGTGCCAGCCGAGGGGGGGGCAATCAGCCCCAGCATTTT.

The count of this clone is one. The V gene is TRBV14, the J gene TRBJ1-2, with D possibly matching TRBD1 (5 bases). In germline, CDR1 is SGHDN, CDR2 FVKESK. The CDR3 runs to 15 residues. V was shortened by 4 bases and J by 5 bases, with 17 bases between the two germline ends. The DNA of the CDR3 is TGTGCCAGCAGCCTTTCTCAGGGTCGGGCTTATGGCTACACCTTC. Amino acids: CASSLSQGRAYGYTF.

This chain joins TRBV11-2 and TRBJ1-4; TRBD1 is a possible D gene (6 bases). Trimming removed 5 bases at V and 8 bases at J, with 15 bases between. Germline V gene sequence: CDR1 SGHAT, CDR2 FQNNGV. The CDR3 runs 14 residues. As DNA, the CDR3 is TGTGCCAGCAGCCTGCACGTGGGGGCCGAAAAACTGTTTTTT. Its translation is CASSLHVGAEKLFF. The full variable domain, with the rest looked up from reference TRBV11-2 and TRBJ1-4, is EAGVAQSPRYKIIEKRQSVAFWCNPISGHATLYWYQQILGQGPKLLIQFQNNGVVDDSQLPKDRFSAERLKGVDSTLKIQPAKLEDSAVYLCASSLHVGAEKLFFGSGTQLSVL.

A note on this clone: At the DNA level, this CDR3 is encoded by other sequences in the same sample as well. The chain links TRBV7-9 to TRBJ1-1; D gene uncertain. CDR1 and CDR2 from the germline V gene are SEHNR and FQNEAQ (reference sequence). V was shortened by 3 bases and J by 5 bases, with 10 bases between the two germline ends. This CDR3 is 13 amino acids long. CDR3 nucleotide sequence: TGTGCCAGCAGCTTGACGGAGAGGACTGAAGCTTTCTTT. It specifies CASSLTERTEAFF. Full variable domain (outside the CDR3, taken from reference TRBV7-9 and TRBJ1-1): DTGVSQNPRHKITKRGQNVTFRCDPISEHNRLYWYRQTLGQGPEFLTYFQNEAQLEKSRLLSDRFSAERPKGSFSTLEIQRTEQGDSAMYLCASSLTERTEAFFGQGTRLTVV.

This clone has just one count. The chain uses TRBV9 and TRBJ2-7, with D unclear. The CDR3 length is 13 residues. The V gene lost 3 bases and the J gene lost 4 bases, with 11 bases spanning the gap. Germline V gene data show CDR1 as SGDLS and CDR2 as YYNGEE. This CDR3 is CASSEAPSYEQYF. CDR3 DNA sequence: TGTGCCAGCAGCGAGGCCCCGTCGTACGAGCAGTACTTC.

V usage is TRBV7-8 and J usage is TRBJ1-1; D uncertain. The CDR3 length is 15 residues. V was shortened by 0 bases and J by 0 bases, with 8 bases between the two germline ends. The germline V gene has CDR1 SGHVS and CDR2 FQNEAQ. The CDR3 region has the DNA TGTGCCAGCAGCTTAGCAAACAGCATGAACACTGAAGCTTTCTTT. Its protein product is CASSLANSMNTEAFF.

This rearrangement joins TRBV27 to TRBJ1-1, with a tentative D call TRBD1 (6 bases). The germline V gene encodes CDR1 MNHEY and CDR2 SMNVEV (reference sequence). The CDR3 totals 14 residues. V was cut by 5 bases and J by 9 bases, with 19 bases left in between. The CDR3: CASSDMRDKIKAFF. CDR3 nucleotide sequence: TGTGCCAGCAGTGATATGCGGGACAAGATAAAAGCTTTCTTT.

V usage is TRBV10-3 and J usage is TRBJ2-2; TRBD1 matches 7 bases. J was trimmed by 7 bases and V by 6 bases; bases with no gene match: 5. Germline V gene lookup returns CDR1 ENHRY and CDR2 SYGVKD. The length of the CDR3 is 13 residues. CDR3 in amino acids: CAISRQGSGELFF. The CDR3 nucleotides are TGTGCCATCAGCCGACAGGGAAGCGGGGAGCTGTTTTTT.

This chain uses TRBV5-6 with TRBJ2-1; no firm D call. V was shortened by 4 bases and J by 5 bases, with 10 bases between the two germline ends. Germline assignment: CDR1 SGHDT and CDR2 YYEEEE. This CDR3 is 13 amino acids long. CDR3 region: CASSPRPDNEQFF. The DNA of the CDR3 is TGTGCCAGCAGCCCACGACCGGACAATGAGCAGTTCTTC.

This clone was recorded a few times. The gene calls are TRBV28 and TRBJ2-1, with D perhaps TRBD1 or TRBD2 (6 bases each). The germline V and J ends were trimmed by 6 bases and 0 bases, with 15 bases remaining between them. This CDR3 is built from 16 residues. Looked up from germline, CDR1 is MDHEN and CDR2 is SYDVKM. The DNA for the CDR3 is TGTGCCAGCAGCGGGGGACACCGGAGCTCCTACAATGAGCAGTTCTTC. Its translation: CASSGGHRSSYNEQFF.

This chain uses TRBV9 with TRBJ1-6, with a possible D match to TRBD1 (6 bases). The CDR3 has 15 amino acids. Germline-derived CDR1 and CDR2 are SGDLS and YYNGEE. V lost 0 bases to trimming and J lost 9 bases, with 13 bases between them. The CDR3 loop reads CASSVAQGSSSPLHF. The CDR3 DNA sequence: TGTGCCAGCAGCGTAGCTCAGGGGTCAAGTTCACCCCTCCACTTT.

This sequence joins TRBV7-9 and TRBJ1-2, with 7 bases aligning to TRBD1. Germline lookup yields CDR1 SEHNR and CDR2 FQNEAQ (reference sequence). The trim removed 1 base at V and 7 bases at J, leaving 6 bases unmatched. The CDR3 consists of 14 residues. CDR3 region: CASSLGAGGRGYTF. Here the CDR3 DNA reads TGTGCCAGCAGCTTAGGGGCAGGGGGTCGTGGCTACACCTTC. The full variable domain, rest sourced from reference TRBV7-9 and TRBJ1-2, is DTGVSQNPRHKITKRGQNVTFRCDPISEHNRLYWYRQTLGQGPEFLTYFQNEAQLEKSRLLSDRFSAERPKGSFSTLEIQRTEQGDSAMYLCASSLGAGGRGYTFGSGTRLTVV.

In nucleotides, the CDR3 is TGTGCCAGCAGCTTAGAAAGGGGACTGACAGAGACCCAGTACTTC. The encoded protein is CASSLERGLTETQYF. This sequence joins TRBV7-2 and TRBJ2-5; TRBD2 might be the D (6 bases). This CDR3 is built from 15 residues. The germline gives CDR1 SGHTA, CDR2 FQGNSA. Between the trimmed V and J ends, which lost 1 base and 4 bases, there was a span of 13 bases.

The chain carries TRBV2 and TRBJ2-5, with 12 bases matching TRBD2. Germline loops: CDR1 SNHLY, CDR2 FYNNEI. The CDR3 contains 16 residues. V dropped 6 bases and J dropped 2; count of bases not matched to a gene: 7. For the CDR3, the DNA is TGTGCCAGCAGCCCCAACGGACTAGCGGGGCAAGAGACCCAGTACTTC. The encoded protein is CASSPNGLAGQETQYF. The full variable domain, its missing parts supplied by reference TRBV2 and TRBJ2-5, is EPEVTQTPSHQVTQMGQEVILRCVPISNHLYFYWYRQILGQKVEFLVSFYNNEISEKSEIFDDQFSVERPDGSNFTLKIRSTKLEDSAMYFCASSPNGLAGQETQYFGPGTRLLVL.

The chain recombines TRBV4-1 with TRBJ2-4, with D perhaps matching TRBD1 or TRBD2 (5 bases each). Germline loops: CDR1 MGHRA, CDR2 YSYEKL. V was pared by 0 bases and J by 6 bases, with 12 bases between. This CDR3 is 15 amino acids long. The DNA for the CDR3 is TGCGCCAGCAGCCAAGAGCGAGGGCAGGGAAACATTCAGTACTTC. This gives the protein CASSQERGQGNIQYF.

This CDR3 reads CASSYTGGRETQYF. Here the CDR3 DNA reads TGTGCCAGCAGCTACACAGGGGGCAGAGAGACCCAGTACTTC. The rearrangement links TRBV7-6 to TRBJ2-5; the match to TRBD1 covers 9 bases. Germline CDR1 is SGHVS and CDR2 is FNYEAQ. Losses at the gene ends were 4 bases for V and 4 bases for J; bases not matched to a gene: 4. The CDR3 runs to 14 residues.

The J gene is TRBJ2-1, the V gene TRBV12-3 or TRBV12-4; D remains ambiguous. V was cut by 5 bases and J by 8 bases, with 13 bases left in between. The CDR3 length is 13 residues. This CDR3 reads CASSAVLGDEQFF. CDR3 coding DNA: TGTGCCAGCAGTGCCGTATTGGGCGATGAGCAGTTCTTC.

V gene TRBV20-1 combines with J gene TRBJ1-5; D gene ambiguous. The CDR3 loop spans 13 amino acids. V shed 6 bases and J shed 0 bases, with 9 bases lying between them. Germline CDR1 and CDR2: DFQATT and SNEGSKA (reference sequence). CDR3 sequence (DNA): TGCAGTGCCAGTATCCTTAGCAATCAGCCCCAGCATTTT. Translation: CSASILSNQPQHF.

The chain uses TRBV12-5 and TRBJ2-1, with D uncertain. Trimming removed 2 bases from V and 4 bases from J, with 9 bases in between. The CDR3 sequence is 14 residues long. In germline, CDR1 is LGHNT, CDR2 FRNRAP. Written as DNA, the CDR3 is TGTGCTAGTGGTTTGTACGGATTTTACAATGAGCAGTTCTTC. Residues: CASGLYGFYNEQFF.

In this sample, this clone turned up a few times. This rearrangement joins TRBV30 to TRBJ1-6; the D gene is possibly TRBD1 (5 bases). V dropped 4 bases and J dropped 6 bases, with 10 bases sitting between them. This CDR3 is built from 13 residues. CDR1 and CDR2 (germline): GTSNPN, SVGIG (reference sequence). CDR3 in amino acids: CAWTGGINSPLHF. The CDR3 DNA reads TGTGCCTGGACCGGGGGGATTAATTCACCCCTCCACTTT.

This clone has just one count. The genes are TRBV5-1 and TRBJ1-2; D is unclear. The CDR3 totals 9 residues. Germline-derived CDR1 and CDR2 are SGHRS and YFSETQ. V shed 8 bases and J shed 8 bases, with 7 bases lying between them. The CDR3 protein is CASEEGYTF. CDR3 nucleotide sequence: TGCGCCAGTGAGGAGGGCTACACCTTC.

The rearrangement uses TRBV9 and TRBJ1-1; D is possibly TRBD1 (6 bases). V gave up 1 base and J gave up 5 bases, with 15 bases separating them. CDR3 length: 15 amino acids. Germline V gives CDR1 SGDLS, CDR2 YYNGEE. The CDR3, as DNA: TGTGCCAGCAGCGTACGTCCGGGGGCAGGAACTGAAGCTTTCTTT. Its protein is CASSVRPGAGTEAFF.

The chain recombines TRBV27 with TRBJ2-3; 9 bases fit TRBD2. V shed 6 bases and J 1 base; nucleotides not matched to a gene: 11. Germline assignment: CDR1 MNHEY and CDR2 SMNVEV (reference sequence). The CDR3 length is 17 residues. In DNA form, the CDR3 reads TGTGCCAGCAGCAGGGAGATCGGCGGGGGGGGCACAGATACGCAGTATTTT. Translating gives CASSREIGGGGTDTQYF.

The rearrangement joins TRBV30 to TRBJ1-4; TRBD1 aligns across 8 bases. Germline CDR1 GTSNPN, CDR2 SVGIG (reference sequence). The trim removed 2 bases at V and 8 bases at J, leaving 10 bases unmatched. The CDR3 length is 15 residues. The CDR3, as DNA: TGTGCCTGGAGTCGTCGGGGGACAGGTGGGGAAAAACTGTTTTTT. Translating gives CAWSRRGTGGEKLFF.

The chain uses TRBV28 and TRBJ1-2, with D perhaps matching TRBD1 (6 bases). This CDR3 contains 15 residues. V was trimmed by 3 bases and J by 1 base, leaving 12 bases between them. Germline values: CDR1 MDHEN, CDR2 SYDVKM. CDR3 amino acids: CASSLAGDLNYGYTF. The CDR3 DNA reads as TGTGCCAGCAGTTTGGCAGGGGACCTTAACTATGGCTACACCTTC.

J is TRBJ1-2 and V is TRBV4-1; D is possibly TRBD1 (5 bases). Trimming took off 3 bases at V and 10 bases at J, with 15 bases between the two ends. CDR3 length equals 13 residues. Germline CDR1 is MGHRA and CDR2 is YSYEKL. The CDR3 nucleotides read TGCGCCAGCAGCCATGCGGGGACCGCCTACTACACCTTC. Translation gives CASSHAGTAYYTF.

CDR3 in amino acids: CASSVGGSSDTQYF. For the CDR3, the DNA is TGTGCCAGCAGTGTCGGCGGGAGTTCAGATACGCAGTATTTT. This chain uses TRBV6-4 with TRBJ2-3, with 7 bases matching TRBD2. The CDR3 has 14 residues. Germline V gene lookup returns CDR1 MRHNA and CDR2 SNTAGT. V shed 4 bases, J shed 4 bases, and the junction held 5 bases outside the gene matches.

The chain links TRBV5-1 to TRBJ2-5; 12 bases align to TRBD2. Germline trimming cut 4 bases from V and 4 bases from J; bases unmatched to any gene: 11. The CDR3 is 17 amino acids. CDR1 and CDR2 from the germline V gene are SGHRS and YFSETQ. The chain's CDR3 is CASSPPTSGSQGETQYF. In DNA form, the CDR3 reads TGCGCCAGCAGCCCCCCGACTAGCGGGAGTCAAGGAGAGACCCAGTACTTC.

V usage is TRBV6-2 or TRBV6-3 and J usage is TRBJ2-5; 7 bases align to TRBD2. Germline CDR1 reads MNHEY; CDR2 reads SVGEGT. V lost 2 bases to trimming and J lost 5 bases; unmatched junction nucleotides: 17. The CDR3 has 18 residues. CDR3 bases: TGTGCCAGCAGTTACCCGCACTGGGAGGGGCCCGAGGAGGAGACCCAGTACTTC. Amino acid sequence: CASSYPHWEGPEEETQYF.

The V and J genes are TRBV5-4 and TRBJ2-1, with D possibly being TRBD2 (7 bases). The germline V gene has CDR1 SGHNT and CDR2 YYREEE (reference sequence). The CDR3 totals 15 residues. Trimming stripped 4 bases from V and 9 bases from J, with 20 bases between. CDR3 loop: CASSATPRGPGEQFF. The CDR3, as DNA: TGTGCCAGCAGCGCCACGCCGCGGGGGCCTGGTGAGCAGTTCTTC.

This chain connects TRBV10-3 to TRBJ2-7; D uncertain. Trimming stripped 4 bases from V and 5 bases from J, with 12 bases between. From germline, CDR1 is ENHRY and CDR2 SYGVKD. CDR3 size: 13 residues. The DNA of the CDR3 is TGTGCCATCAGTGTAACCTATGGCGACGAGCAGTACTTC. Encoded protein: CAISVTYGDEQYF.